The T cell receptor (beta chain) described here comes from a study of T cell responses to AZD1222 COVID-19 vaccine (dated by TCRdb to about 2021). In the study overall: Because spike-specific TCR depth and breadth did not differ between the two schedules, AZD1222 recipients who got a second dose at roughly 4 weeks were pooled with those who got a second dose at roughly 12 weeks. TCR sequencing covered 233 trial participants: 200 to 220 given two doses of AZD1222 and approximately 26 given two doses of MenACWY control vaccine. Trial participants were enrolled into age subgroups of 18-55, 56-69 and 70-plus years, which contained approximately 150, 30 and 60 TCR-sequenced participants, respectively.

On this clone itself: The target of this receptor is not known. Base qualities are not at hand, and no much larger clone is one base apart.

The CDR3 regions of human TCRbeta chains were subjected to immunosequencing. In the authors' own workflow: Repertoire TCRs were checked for matches against a reference library of SARS-CoV-2-specific TCRs that had been generated using the MIRA antigen-specificity platform. Breadth meant the fraction of unique TCRs that were SARS-CoV-2-associated, whereas depth meant the fraction of total T cells that were SARS-CoV-2-associated. Using the MIRA data, each spike-specific TCR was mapped to the spike region that the TCR reacts to and placed in a CD4 or CD8 class. Log10-transformed breadth and depth values were compared by one-way ANOVA with Sidak's multiple comparisons tests. Held by TCRdb, this immuneACCESS table contains in-frame sequences only and omits some clones. Under half of the omission traces to an unresolved V gene where checked; the cause of the rest is unknown. D and trimming come from the DNA, and the V and J calls and clone size come from that table. The sample table contains about 130,000 clones; only one count was recorded for roughly 91% of them. The ten biggest clones cover about 9.1% of the sample.

Here is what the overall study found, with its caveats: The 56-69-year group was small, and its depth increase did not reach significance, likely because of low power. Participants were mostly white British and included more females than males, and it was suggested by the authors that clonal diversity may have been underestimated. Reportedly, close to half of the unique spike-specific TCRs recognized epitopes lying outside the regions that are mutated in the B.1.351 and B.1.1.7 variants. Spike-specific TCR breadth and depth rose significantly after two AZD1222 doses compared with day 0 and with MenACWY recipients. Vaccine-associated CD4 TCRs spanned the whole spike protein, with dominant responses in regions 160-218 and 743-854. Because no day 14 peak-response samples were available, the repertoires could be characterized only after the peak T cell response. Conclusions about previously exposed vaccinees were limited because only six AZD1222 recipients were SARS-CoV-2 seropositive at baseline.

Per the publication, the time point label means: baseline before first vaccination. Vaccinee samples came from UK trials COV001 and COV002, including a single-blind randomized controlled phase 2/3 trial of AZD1222 (ChAdOx1 nCoV-19) in healthy adults. For TCRbeta chain sequencing, PBMC samples were collected from trial participants at day 0 and at day 28 after the second dose. V gives up 7 bases and J gives up 6 bases, and the segment between their germline ends measures 15 bases. Counted from cysteine to phenylalanine, this CDR3 has 13 amino acids. Only the CDR3 DNA is retained, 39 bases long and in frame from the first base. The germline V gene sets CDR1 to SQVTM and CDR2 to ANQGSEA.

This clonotype was sampled from an adult in good health. Source: peripheral blood, taken on day 0 of AZD1222 vaccination. The rearrangement combines TRBV29-1 with TRBJ2-2; a tentative D match to TRBD1 spans 5 bases. The sequenced DNA: TGCAGCGGGAAAATACAGGAGTCCGGGGAGCTGTTTTTT. It encodes CSGKIQESGELFF.